This T cell receptor beta chain emerged from a study of blood T cells in healthy people across ages. Study at large: Template switching caught about one barcoded beta molecule for each two T cells.

Whole-study findings and limits: More naive CD4+ cells and higher diversity marked long-lived donors relative to aged donors.

This clonotype appeared once. Its cognate antigen is unknown. Deletions cut 0 bases from V and 4 bases from J, with 15 bases between. The germline V gene has CDR1 DFQATT and CDR2 SNEGSKA (reference sequence). This CDR3 has 15 residues. A sample-barcoded 5' primer and a J-beta primer mix were used in a second PCR of about 6 to 12 cycles. TCRdb analysed the 5' RACE reads with MiXCR anew, one entry per CDR3 protein. The data hold about 1,600,000 distinct CDR3 sequences, with roughly 45% observed a single time. This sequence originates from a woman in her late teens or twenties in good health. The V call is TRBV20-1, the J call TRBJ1-2, with D unclear. Input material: blood. CDR3 in amino acids: CSARDRQAFRYGYTF. DNA of the CDR3: TGCAGTGCTAGAGATCGCCAGGCCTTCCGCTATGGCTACACCTTC.